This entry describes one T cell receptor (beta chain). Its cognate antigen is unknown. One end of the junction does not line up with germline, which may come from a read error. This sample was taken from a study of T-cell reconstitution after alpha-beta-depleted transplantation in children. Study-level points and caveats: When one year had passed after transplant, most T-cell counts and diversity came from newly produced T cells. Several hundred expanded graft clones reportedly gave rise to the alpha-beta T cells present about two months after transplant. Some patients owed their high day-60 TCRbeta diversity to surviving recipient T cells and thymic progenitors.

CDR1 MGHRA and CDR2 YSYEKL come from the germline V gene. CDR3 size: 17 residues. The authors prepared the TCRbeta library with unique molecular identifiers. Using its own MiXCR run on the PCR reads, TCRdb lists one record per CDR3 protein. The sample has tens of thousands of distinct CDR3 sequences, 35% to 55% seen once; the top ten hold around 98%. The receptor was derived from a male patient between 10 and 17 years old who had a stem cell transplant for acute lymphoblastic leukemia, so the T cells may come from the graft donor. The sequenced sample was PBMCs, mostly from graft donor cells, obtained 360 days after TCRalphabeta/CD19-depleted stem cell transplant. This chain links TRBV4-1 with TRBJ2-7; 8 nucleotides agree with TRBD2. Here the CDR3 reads CTFSQHLSGIYLNEQYF. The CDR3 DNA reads TGTACCTTCAGCCAACATCTTAGCGGGATCTACCTAAACGAGCAGTACTTC.